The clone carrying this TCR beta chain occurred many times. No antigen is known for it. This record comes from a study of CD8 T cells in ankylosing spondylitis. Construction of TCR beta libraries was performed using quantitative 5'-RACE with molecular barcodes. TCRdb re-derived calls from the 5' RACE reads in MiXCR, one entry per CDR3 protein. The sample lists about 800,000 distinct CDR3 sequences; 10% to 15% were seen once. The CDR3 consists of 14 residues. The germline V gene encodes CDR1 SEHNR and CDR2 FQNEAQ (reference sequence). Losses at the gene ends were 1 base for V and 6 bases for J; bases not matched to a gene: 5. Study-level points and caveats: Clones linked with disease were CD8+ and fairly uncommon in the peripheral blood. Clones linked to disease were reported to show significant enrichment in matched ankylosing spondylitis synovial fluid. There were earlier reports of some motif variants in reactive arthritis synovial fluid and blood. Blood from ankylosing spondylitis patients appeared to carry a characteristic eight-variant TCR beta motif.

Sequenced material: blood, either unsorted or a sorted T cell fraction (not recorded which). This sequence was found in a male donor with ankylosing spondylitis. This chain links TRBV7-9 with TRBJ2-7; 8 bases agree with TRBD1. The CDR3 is CASSLDRGITEQYF. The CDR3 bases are TGTGCCAGCAGCTTAGACAGGGGGATCACCGAGCAGTACTTC.